This T cell receptor (beta chain) is drawn from a study of T cell responses to AZD1222 COVID-19 vaccine. In the case of this clone: Its antigen is undetermined.

Sequencing was performed with immunoSEQ multiplex PCR; in TCRdb, only in-frame clones are kept and a portion is missing. The sample records about 150,000 clones, roughly nine tenths being singletons. General study points: Sampled repertoires all dated from after the peak T cell response.

This CDR3 spans 11 amino acids. Germline CDR1 and CDR2: DFQATT and SNEGSKA (reference sequence). The V gene lost 5 bases and the J gene lost 4 bases, with 7 bases spanning the gap. This chain uses TRBV20-1 with TRBJ2-3, with D perhaps given as TRBD1 or TRBD2 (5 bases each). The receptor's source is an adult in good health. The sample in question was peripheral blood, obtained on day 0 of MenACWY control vaccination. The CDR3 nucleotides are TGCAGTGCTGGGGGATCAGATACGCAGTATTTT. It is translated as CSAGGSDTQYF.